Presented here are 22 T cell receptor beta chains from one specimen sequenced in a study of response to subunit inactivated influenza vaccine. In TCRdb, the RT-PCR reads were re-called with MiXCR into one record per CDR3 protein. The sample includes 250,000 to 350,000 distinct CDR3 sequences, approximately 23% of them seen just once. Sequencing used PBMCs from blood, obtained less than 22 months after vaccination. These receptors were taken from a man aged 50-75 years who received an inactivated influenza vaccine.

The chain uses TRBV6-2 or TRBV6-3 and TRBJ2-3, with D maybe TRBD1 (7 bases). V lost 3 bases to trimming and J lost 2 bases, with 15 bases between them. The CDR3 consists of 16 residues. The germline V gene has CDR1 MNHEY and CDR2 SVGEGT. The chain's CDR3 is CASSYSDRDFTDTQYF. In DNA, the CDR3 is TGTGCCAGCAGTTATTCAGACAGGGACTTCACAGATACGCAGTATTTT.

This rearrangement joins TRBV5-1 to TRBJ2-1; the D gene is possibly TRBD1 (6 bases). This CDR3 has 19 amino acids. CDR1 is SGHRS and CDR2 is YFSETQ in the germline V gene. Trimming removed 0 bases at V and 0 bases at J, with 19 bases between. The CDR3 sequence is CASSLDGLGATSSYNEQFF. Here the CDR3 DNA reads TGCGCCAGCAGCTTGGACGGTTTGGGGGCCACAAGCTCCTACAATGAGCAGTTCTTC. Full variable domain (rest looked up from reference TRBV5-1 and TRBJ2-1): KAGVTQTPRYLIKTRGQQVTLSCSPISGHRSVSWYQQTPGQGLQFLFEYFSETQRNKGNFPGRFSGRQFSNSRSEMNVSTLELGDSALYLCASSLDGLGATSSYNEQFFGPGTRLTVL.

This clonotype was counted ten times or more. This chain's CDR3 is CASSLGGPHNSPLHF. CDR3 DNA sequence: TGTGCCAGCAGTTTGGGGGGGCCTCATAATTCACCCCTCCACTTT. The genes are TRBV6-5 and TRBJ1-6; D may be TRBD1 (6 bases). V was trimmed by 4 bases and J by 5 bases, leaving 12 bases between them. Germline V lookup: CDR1 MNHEY, CDR2 SVGAGI. The CDR3 is 15 residues long.

The V gene is TRBV15, the J gene TRBJ2-1, with 7 bases that match TRBD1. CDR1 is LNHNV and CDR2 is YYDKDF in the germline V gene (reference sequence). V was pared by 4 bases and J by 5 bases, with 5 bases of the junction left unmatched. This CDR3 comprises 14 residues. The CDR3 sequence: CATSIDRANNEQFF. CDR3 bases: TGTGCCACCAGCATTGACAGGGCTAACAATGAGCAGTTCTTC.

This clonotype was detected ten times or more. The chain joins TRBV5-1 to TRBJ2-7, with 10 bases that match TRBD2. Trimming took 2 bases from V and 6 from J; bases not matched to a gene: 5. CDR1 and CDR2 from the germline V gene are SGHRS and YFSETQ. This CDR3 is 14 amino acids long. CDR3 sequence (DNA): TGCGCCAGCAGCTTAGTAGCGGGAGGCTCCGAGCAGTACTTC. It yields the protein CASSLVAGGSEQYF.

This clonotype has just a few counts. At one end the junction does not follow the germline gene, possibly because of a read error. J is TRBJ1-1 and V is TRBV15, with 8 bases aligning to TRBD1. Germline CDR1 is LNHNV and CDR2 is YYDKDF (reference sequence). The CDR3 runs to 11 residues. The CDR3, as DNA: TGTGCCACCAGCAGAGGGACAGGGCGTCACTTT. It specifies CATSRGTGRHF.

The chain is built from TRBV6-2 or TRBV6-3 and TRBJ2-7, with 7 bases fitting TRBD1. In germline, CDR1 is MNHEY, CDR2 SVGEGT. J was trimmed by 4 bases and V by 7 bases; bases with no gene match: 16. CDR3 size: 16 residues. CDR3 DNA sequence: TGTGCCAGCACTTTCGACTCAAGGACAGGCCAATACGAGCAGTACTTC. This codes for CASTFDSRTGQYEQYF.

This clonotype was seen a handful of times. J is TRBJ1-4 and V is TRBV12-3 or TRBV12-4, with D possibly TRBD1 on 5 matching bases. The CDR3 loop spans 16 amino acids. The V and J ends lost 1 base and 4 bases respectively, with 13 bases between them. The chain's CDR3 is CASSLGRGTYNEKLFF. The CDR3 DNA reads TGTGCCAGCAGTTTAGGCCGAGGGACCTATAATGAAAAACTGTTTTTT.

The J gene is TRBJ2-3, the V gene TRBV28, with D possibly TRBD2 on 6 matching bases. The V end lost 6 bases, the J end lost 4 bases, and 20 bases lay between the germline ends. This CDR3 is 16 amino acids long. The germline V gene has CDR1 MDHEN and CDR2 SYDVKM. CDR3 in amino acids: CASRLNPGEAADTQYF. In DNA, the CDR3 is TGTGCCAGCAGATTGAACCCCGGGGAGGCGGCAGATACGCAGTATTTT.

This clonotype was recorded many times. The chain uses TRBV29-1 and TRBJ1-3, with D uncertain. V dropped 4 bases and J dropped 0 bases, with 4 bases sitting between them. The CDR3 loop spans 12 amino acids. CDR1 SQVTM and CDR2 ANQGSEA come from the germline V gene. CDR3 loop: CSVGTSGNTIYF. The CDR3 DNA reads TGCAGCGTTGGAACCTCTGGAAACACCATATATTTT.

This clonotype showed up just a few times. This sequence joins TRBV12-3 or TRBV12-4 and TRBJ1-2, with 7 bases aligning to TRBD1. Losses at the gene ends were 2 bases for V and 7 bases for J; bases not matched to a gene: 4. The CDR3 consists of 13 residues. The DNA for the CDR3 is TGTGCCAGCAGTTTATACAGGGGTCGTGGCTACACCTTC. Residues: CASSLYRGRGYTF.

This clonotype has ten or more counts. The chain joins TRBV7-8 to TRBJ2-1; 8 positions match TRBD2. CDR1 is SGHVS, CDR2 FQNEAQ, per germline. The V and J ends lost 1 base and 5 bases, in that order; junction bases with no gene match: 4. The CDR3 sequence is 15 residues long. CDR3 residues: CASSLETSGNNEQFF. In DNA, the CDR3 is TGTGCCAGCAGCTTAGAAACTAGCGGCAACAATGAGCAGTTCTTC.

This clonotype was observed once. The gene calls are TRBV19 and TRBJ1-5; 9 nucleotides agree with TRBD1. CDR1 is LNHDA, CDR2 SQIVND, per germline (reference sequence). The CDR3 sequence is 14 residues long. V lost 9 bases and J lost 0; bases outside the gene matches: 3. The CDR3 DNA follows: TGTGCCAGCAAGGGACAGGGTAGCAATCAGCCCCAGCATTTT. Encoded protein: CASKGQGSNQPQHF.

This clonotype was counted at least ten times. The V call is TRBV19, the J call TRBJ1-1, with TRBD1 as a possible D gene (5 bases). Germline V CDR1 and CDR2: LNHDA, SQIVND (reference sequence). V was cut by 3 bases and J by 1 base, with 9 bases left in between. The CDR3 spans 14 residues. CDR3 coding DNA: TGTGCCAGTAGTATTCTGGGGACGAACACTGAAGCTTTCTTT. Translated: CASSILGTNTEAFF.

This chain joins TRBV6-2 or TRBV6-3 and TRBJ1-1; TRBD1 matches 7 bases. This CDR3 comprises 13 residues. With V trimmed by 6 bases and J by 4 bases, 5 bases remained unmatched. Germline V gene data show CDR1 as MNHEY and CDR2 as SVGEGT. For the CDR3, the DNA is TGTGCCAGCAGGGACAGGTCGGGCACTGAAGCTTTCTTT. Translating it yields CASRDRSGTEAFF.

At least ten counts were recorded for this clonotype. The rearrangement joins TRBV6-5 to TRBJ1-1; TRBD1 is a possible D gene (5 bases). Germline assignment: CDR1 MNHEY and CDR2 SVGAGI. V was pared by 1 base and J by 0 bases, with 15 bases between. The CDR3 has 17 amino acids. The CDR3 coding sequence is TGTGCCAGCAGTTACTTGGTAAACAGGCCGATGAACACTGAAGCTTTCTTT. This encodes CASSYLVNRPMNTEAFF.

V is TRBV3-1 and J is TRBJ1-2, with a tentative D call TRBD1 (6 bases). The CDR3 totals 12 residues. Germline CDR1 LGHDT, CDR2 YNNKEL (reference sequence). Trimming pared 2 bases from V and 12 bases from J, leaving 13 bases between. In DNA, the CDR3 is TGTGCCAGCAGCCAAAGGGGGGGTCACGACACCTTC. It is translated as CASSQRGGHDTF.

The chain links TRBV12-3 or TRBV12-4 to TRBJ1-1; D is perhaps TRBD1 (5 bases). CDR3 length equals 16 residues. V gave up 6 bases and J gave up 4 bases, with 21 bases separating them. The CDR3 sequence is CASRPLQGGASTEAFF. In DNA, the CDR3 is TGTGCCAGCAGACCCCTCCAGGGCGGGGCGAGCACTGAAGCTTTCTTT.

This clonotype was observed a handful of times. V usage is TRBV12-3 or TRBV12-4 and J usage is TRBJ1-3, with D uncertain. V was cut by 3 bases and J by 0 bases, with 9 bases left in between. The CDR3 loop spans 15 amino acids. The DNA of the CDR3 is TGTGCCAGCAGTTTCACCGCGACCTCTGGAAACACCATATATTTT. Protein sequence: CASSFTATSGNTIYF.

This clonotype has only a few counts. The V call is TRBV6-1, the J call TRBJ1-6, with D maybe TRBD1 (6 bases). The ends were cut back, 1 base at V and 9 bases at J, with 22 bases in the middle. CDR1 MNHNS and CDR2 SASEGT come from the germline V gene. The CDR3 is made up of 18 amino acids. The CDR3, as DNA: TGTGCCAGCAGTGAAGGACAGGCTGTTCGGGCTTATGGTTCACCCCTCCACTTT. Amino acid sequence: CASSEGQAVRAYGSPLHF.

This clonotype was seen a single time. This chain joins TRBV6-5 and TRBJ2-3; TRBD2 is a possible D gene (7 bases). V shed 0 bases and J shed 2 bases, with 21 bases lying between them. There are 19 residues in the CDR3. The germline CDR1 and CDR2 sequences are MNHEY and SVGAGI. The CDR3 coding sequence is TGTGCCAGCAGTTACTCGAGGACCGCTCGGGGGGCATCCACAGATACGCAGTATTTT. Translation gives CASSYSRTARGASTDTQYF.

This chain connects TRBV7-9 to TRBJ2-7; D gene ambiguous. Per germline, CDR1 SEHNR and CDR2 FQNEAQ (reference sequence). Trimming stripped 4 bases from V and 3 bases from J, with 7 bases between. The CDR3 covers 12 residues. CDR3 DNA: TGTGCCAGCAGCTCAGCAGTCTACGAGCAGTACTTC. Translated: CASSSAVYEQYF.